Given below is one T cell receptor beta chain in context. Measured with immunoSEQ multiplex PCR; TCRdb has only the in-frame clones, and not every one. The sample shows 85,000 to 130,000 clones, roughly 86% of them seen only once. The germline CDR1 and CDR2 sequences are MDHEN and SYDVKM. CDR3 length: 14 residues. The ends lost 2 bases at V and 6 bases at J; junction bases unmatched: 7. This specimen comes from a study of blood T cell repertoires in COVID-19. Looking at the study overall: Samples came from the United States, Italy and Spain, spanning acute and convalescent COVID-19.

The sequence derives from an older woman with acute or convalescent COVID-19. The genes are TRBV28 and TRBJ2-7; TRBD2 matches 7 bases. Source material: peripheral blood. This chain's CDR3 is CASSLMWGGIEQYF. DNA of the CDR3: TGTGCCAGCAGTTTAATGTGGGGAGGGATCGAGCAGTACTTC.